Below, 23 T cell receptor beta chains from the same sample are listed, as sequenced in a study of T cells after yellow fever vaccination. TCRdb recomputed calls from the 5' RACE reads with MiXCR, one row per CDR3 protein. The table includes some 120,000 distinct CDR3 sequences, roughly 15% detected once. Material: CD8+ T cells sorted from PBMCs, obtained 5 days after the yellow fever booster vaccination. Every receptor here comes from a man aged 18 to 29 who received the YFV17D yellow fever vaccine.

The CDR3 DNA is TGCGCCAGGCCCACCAGGTCATTGATGGAGCTGTTTTTT. As protein: CARPTRSLMELFF. The rearrangement uses TRBV5-1 and TRBJ2-2, with unresolved D. Germline values: CDR1 SGHRS, CDR2 YFSETQ. V dropped 8 bases and J dropped 10 bases, with 18 bases sitting between them. The CDR3 consists of 13 residues.

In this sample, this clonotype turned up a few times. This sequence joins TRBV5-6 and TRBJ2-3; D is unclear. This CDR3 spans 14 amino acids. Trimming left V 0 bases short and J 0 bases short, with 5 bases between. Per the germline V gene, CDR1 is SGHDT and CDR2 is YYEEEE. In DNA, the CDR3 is TGTGCCAGCAGCTTGGAAGTGAGCACAGATACGCAGTATTTT. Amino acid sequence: CASSLEVSTDTQYF.

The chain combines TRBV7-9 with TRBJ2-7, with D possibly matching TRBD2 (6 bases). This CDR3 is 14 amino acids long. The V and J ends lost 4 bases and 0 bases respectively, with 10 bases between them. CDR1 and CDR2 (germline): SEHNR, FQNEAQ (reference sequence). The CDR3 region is CASSYGTYSYEQYF. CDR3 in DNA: TGTGCCAGCAGCTACGGGACTTACTCCTACGAGCAGTACTTC.

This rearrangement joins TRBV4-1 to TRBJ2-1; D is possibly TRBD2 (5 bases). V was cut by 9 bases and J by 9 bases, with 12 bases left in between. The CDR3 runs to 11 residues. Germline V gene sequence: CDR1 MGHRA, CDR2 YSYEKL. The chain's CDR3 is CASSGESEQFF. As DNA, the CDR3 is TGCGCCAGTTCCGGGGAGAGTGAGCAGTTCTTC.

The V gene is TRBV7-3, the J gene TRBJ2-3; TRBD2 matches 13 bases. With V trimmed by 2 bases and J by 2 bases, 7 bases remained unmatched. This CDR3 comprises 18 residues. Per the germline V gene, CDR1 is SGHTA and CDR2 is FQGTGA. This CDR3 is CASSLPGTSGAYTDTQYF. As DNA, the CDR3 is TGTGCCAGCAGCTTACCGGGGACTAGCGGGGCCTACACAGATACGCAGTATTTT.

Here the CDR3 reads CASSAQNEQFF. The CDR3 coding sequence is TGTGCCAGCAGTGCCCAGAACGAGCAGTTCTTC. The chain uses TRBV12-3 or TRBV12-4 and TRBJ2-1; D call uncertain. The V end was cut by 5 bases, the J end by 10 bases, with 9 bases between. This CDR3 has 11 residues.

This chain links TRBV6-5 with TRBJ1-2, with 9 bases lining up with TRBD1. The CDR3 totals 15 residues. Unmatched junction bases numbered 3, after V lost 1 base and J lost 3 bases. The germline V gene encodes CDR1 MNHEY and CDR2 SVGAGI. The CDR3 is CASSYLGQGYYGYTF. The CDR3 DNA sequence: TGTGCCAGCAGTTACTTGGGACAGGGCTACTATGGCTACACCTTC.

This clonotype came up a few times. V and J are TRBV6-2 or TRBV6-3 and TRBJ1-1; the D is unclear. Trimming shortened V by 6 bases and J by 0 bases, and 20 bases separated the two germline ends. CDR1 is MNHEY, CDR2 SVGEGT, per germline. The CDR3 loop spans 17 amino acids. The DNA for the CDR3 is TGTGCCAGCAGACCAGACACGATAATTGGCATGAACACTGAAGCTTTCTTT. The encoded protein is CASRPDTIIGMNTEAFF.

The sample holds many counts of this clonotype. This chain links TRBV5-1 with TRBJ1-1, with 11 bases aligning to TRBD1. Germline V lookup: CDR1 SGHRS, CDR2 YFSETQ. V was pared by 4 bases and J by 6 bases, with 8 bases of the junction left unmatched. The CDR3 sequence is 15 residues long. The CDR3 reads CASSQPGQGGPEAFF. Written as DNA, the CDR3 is TGCGCCAGCAGCCAACCGGGACAGGGGGGCCCTGAAGCTTTCTTT.

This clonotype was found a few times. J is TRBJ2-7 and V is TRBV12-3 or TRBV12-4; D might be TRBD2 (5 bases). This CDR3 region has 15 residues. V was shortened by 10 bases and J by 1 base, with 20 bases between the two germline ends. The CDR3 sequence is CATSEGPSASYEQYV. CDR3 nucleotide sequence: TGTGCCACCTCAGAGGGCCCCTCCGCGTCCTACGAGCAGTACGTC.

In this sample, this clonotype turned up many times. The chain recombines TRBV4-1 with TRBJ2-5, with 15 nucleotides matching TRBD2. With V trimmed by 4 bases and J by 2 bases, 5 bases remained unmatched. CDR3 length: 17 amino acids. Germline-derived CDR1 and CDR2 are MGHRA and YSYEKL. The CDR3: CASSPGTSGGIQETQYF. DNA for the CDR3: TGCGCCAGCAGCCCAGGGACTAGCGGGGGGATACAAGAGACCCAGTACTTC.

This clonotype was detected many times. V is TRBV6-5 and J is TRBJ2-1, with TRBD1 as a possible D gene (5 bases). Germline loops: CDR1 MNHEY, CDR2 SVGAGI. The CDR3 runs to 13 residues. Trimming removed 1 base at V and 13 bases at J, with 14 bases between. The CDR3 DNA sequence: TGTGCCAGCAGTTACTATGGGCAGGGTCCACAGTTCTTC. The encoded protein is CASSYYGQGPQFF.

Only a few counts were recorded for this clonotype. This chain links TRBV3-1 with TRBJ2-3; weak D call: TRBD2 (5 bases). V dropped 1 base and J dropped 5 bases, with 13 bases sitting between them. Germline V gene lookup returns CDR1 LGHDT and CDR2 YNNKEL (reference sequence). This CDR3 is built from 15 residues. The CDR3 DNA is TGTGCCAGCAGCCAAGTGGATCGGGATGGAGATACGCAGTATTTT. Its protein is CASSQVDRDGDTQYF.

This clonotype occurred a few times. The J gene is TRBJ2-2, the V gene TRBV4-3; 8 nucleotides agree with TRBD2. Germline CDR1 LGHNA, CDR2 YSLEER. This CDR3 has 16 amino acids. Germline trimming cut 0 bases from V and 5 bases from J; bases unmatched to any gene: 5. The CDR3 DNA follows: TGCGCCAGCAGCCAAGAAACTAGCGGCTTGACCGGGGAGCTGTTTTTT. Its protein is CASSQETSGLTGELFF.

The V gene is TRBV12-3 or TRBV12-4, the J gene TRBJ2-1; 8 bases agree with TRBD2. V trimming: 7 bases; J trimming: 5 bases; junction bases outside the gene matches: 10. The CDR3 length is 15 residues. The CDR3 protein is CASKPSGLVDNEQFF. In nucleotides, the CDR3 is TGTGCCAGCAAGCCTTCGGGACTAGTAGACAATGAGCAGTTCTTC.

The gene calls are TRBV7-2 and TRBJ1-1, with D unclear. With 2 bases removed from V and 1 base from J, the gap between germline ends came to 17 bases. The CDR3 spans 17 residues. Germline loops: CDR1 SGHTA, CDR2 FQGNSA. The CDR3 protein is CASSLRARRVPNTEAFF. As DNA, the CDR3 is TGTGCCAGCAGCTTAAGGGCCAGAAGGGTCCCGAACACTGAAGCTTTCTTT.

The CDR3 spells CASSDGGDGSGYTF. For the CDR3, the DNA is TGTGCCAGCAGCGATGGGGGGGACGGTTCGGGCTACACCTTC. This chain links TRBV9 with TRBJ1-2; D is perhaps TRBD1 (5 bases). CDR1 is SGDLS, CDR2 YYNGEE, per germline. The CDR3 runs to 14 residues. V gave up 3 bases and J gave up 8 bases, with 17 bases separating them.

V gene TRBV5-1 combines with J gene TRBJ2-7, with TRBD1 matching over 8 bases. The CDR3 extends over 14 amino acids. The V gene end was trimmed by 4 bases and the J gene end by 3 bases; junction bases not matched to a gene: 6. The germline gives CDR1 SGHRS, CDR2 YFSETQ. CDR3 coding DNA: TGCGCCAGCAGCACAGGGGGTATGAGCTACGAGCAGTACTTC. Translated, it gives CASSTGGMSYEQYF. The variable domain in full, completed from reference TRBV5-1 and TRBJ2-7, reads KAGVTQTPRYLIKTRGQQVTLSCSPISGHRSVSWYQQTPGQGLQFLFEYFSETQRNKGNFPGRFSGRQFSNSRSEMNVSTLELGDSALYLCASSTGGMSYEQYFGPGTRLTVT.

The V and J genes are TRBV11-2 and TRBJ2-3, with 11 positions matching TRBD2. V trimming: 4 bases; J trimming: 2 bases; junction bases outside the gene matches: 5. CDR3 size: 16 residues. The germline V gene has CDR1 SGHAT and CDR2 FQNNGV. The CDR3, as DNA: TGTGCCAGCAGCTCCGGGACTAGCGGATACACAGATACGCAGTATTTT. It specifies CASSSGTSGYTDTQYF.

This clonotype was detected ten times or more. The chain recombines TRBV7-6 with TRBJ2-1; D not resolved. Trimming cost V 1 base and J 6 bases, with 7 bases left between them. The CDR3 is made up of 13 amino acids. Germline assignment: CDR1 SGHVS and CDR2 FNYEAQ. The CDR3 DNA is TGTGCCAGCAGCTTAGGGGTTTCCAATGAGCAGTTCTTC. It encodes CASSLGVSNEQFF.

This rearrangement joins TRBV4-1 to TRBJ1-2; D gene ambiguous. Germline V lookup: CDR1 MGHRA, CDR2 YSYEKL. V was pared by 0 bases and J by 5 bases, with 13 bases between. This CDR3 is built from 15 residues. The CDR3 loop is CASSQELGPAYGYTF. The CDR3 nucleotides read TGCGCCAGCAGCCAAGAGCTCGGGCCGGCGTATGGCTACACCTTC.

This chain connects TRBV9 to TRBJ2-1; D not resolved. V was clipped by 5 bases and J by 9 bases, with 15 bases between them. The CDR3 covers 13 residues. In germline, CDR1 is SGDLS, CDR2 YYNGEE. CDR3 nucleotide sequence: TGTGCCAGCAGGGCCGGTTCAGCCGCTGAGCAGTTCTTC. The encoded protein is CASRAGSAAEQFF.

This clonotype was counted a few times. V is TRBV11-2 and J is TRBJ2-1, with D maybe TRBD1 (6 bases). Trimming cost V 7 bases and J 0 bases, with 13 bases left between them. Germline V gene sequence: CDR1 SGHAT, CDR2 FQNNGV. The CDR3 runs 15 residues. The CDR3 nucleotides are TGTGCCAGCATAACAGGGAAGAGCTCCTACAATGAGCAGTTCTTC. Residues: CASITGKSSYNEQFF.